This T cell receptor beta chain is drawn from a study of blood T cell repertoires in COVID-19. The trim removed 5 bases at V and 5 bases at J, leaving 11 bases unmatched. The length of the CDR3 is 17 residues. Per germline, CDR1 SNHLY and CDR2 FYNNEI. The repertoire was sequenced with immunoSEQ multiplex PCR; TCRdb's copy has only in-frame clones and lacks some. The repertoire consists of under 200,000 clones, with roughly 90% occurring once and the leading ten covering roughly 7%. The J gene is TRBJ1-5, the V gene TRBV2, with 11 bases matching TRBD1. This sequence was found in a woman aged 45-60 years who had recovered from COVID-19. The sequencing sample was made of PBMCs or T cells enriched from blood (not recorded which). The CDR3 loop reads CASSHRTGGASHQPQHF. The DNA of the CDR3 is TGTGCCAGCAGTCACAGGACAGGGGGCGCTTCTCATCAGCCCCAGCATTTT.